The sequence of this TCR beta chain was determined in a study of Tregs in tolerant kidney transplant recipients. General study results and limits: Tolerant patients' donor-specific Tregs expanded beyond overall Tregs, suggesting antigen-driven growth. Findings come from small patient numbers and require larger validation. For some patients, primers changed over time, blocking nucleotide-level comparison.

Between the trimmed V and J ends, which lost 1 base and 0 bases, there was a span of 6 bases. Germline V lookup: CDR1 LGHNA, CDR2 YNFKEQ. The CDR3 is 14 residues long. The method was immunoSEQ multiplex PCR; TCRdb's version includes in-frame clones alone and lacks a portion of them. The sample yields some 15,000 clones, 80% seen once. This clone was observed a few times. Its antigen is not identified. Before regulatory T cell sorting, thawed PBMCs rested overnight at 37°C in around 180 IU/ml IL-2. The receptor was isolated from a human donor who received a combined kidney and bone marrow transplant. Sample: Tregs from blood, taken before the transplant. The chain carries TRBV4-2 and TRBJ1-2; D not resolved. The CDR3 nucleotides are TGTGCCAGCAGCCAAGCTCACTCTAACTATGGCTACACCTTC. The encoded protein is CASSQAHSNYGYTF.